This T cell receptor (beta chain) emerged from a study of CD8 T cells in ankylosing spondylitis. Findings and limits, study-wide: With a CD8+ phenotype, disease-linked clones were relatively rare in peripheral blood. Prior literature has documented some motif variants in synovial fluid and blood from reactive arthritis. Enrichment of disease-linked clones was reportedly significant in matched ankylosing spondylitis synovial fluid.

This clonotype was found many times. As yet, its antigen is unknown. CDR1 is LNHNV and CDR2 is YYDKDF in the germline V gene (reference sequence). V was pared by 1 base and J by 0 bases, with 7 bases between. CDR3 size: 15 residues. Making the TCR beta libraries involved quantitative 5'-RACE with molecular barcodes. TCRdb used MiXCR to reprocess the 5' RACE reads, holding one entry per CDR3 protein. This sample has roughly 130,000 distinct CDR3 sequences; roughly 8.8% occur once, and the top ten carry approximately 3.3%. The sample consisted of blood, either unsorted or a sorted T cell fraction (not recorded which). This receptor was taken from a male donor with ankylosing spondylitis or in good health (not recorded which). V gene TRBV15 combines with J gene TRBJ2-1; a possible D gene is TRBD1 (5 bases). The CDR3 DNA follows: TGTGCCACCAGCAGAGTCCAGGGCTCCTACAATGAGCAGTTCTTC. The encoded protein is CATSRVQGSYNEQFF.